These T cell receptor beta chains were read from a single sample in a study of multiple sclerosis patients with progressive multifocal leukoencephalopathy. The assay was immunoSEQ multiplex PCR, and TCRdb's table has in-frame clones only and misses some. The sample records fewer than 40,000 clones, approximately 86% being singletons. The sequencing used PBMCs, collected from a patient treated with natalizumab. Receptors originate from a woman in her thirties or forties with progressive multifocal leukoencephalopathy. The CDR3 runs from the conserved cysteine through the conserved F or W. Expanded clones get a size class; other rows say once, few or many, or leave the size out.

CDR3aa: CASSLGSTNQPQHF; j_gene: TRBJ1-5; v_gene: TRBV5-8; abundance: once
CDR3aa: CASSVGRVRETQYF; j_gene: TRBJ2-5; v_gene: TRBV9; abundance: .
CDR3aa: CASSPLQGNEQFF; j_gene: TRBJ2-1; v_gene: TRBV5-6; abundance: .
CDR3aa: CASSLNAQRGSNYGYTF; j_gene: TRBJ1-2; v_gene: TRBV7-9; abundance: .
CDR3aa: CASSKLAGSADTQYF; j_gene: TRBJ2-3; v_gene: TRBV2; abundance: .
CDR3aa: CASSRPGTTNTEAFF; j_gene: TRBJ1-1; v_gene: TRBV6-5; abundance: .
CDR3aa: CASSLEVRDSPLHF; j_gene: TRBJ1-6; v_gene: TRBV11-2; abundance: once
CDR3aa: CAWNGQGRNQPQHF; j_gene: TRBJ1-5; v_gene: TRBV30; abundance: .
CDR3aa: CASSTSGGAYEQYF; j_gene: TRBJ2-7; v_gene: TRBV2; abundance: .
CDR3aa: CASSPHRGPSSYEQYF; j_gene: TRBJ2-7; v_gene: TRBV27; abundance: .
CDR3aa: CASTPLGEGRPYGYTF; j_gene: TRBJ1-2; v_gene: TRBV11-2; abundance: .
CDR3aa: CAWSVTGMNTEAFF; j_gene: TRBJ1-1; v_gene: TRBV30; abundance: .